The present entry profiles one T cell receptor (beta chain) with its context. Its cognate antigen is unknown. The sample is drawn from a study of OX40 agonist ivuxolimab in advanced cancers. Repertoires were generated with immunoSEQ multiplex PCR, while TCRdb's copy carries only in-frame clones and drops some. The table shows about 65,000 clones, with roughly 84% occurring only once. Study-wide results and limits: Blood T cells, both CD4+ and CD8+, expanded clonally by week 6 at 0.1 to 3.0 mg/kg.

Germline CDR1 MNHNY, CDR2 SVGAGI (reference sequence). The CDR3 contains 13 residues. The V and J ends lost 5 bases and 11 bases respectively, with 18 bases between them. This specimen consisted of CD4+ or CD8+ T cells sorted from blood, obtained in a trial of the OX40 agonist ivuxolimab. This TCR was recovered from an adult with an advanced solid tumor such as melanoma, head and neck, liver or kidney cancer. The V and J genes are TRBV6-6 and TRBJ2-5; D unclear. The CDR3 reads CASSSRSPGEQYF. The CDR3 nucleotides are TGTGCCAGCAGTAGCCGGTCGCCCGGTGAGCAGTACTTC.